The entry below gives a single T cell receptor beta chain sequence along with its context. The data were obtained in a study of cytomegalovirus exposure and HLA in healthy donors. The V end lost 5 bases, the J end lost 3 bases, and 10 bases lay between the germline ends. The CDR3 is made up of 14 amino acids. CDR1 SGHTA and CDR2 FQGNSA come from the germline V gene. The PCR used 60 Vbeta and 13 Jbeta primers. Measured with immunoSEQ multiplex PCR; TCRdb has only the in-frame clones, and not every one. The sample includes over 200,000 clones. This receptor was taken from a woman aged 25 to 39 in good health and CMV-seropositive. The source material was PBMCs. The chain recombines TRBV7-2 with TRBJ1-4, with D unclear. DNA for the CDR3: TGTGCCAGCAGCCCCTACGGGGCTAATGAAAAACTGTTTTTT. This encodes CASSPYGANEKLFF. Drawing the rest from reference TRBV7-2 and TRBJ1-4, the complete variable domain is GAGVSQSPSNKVTEKGKDVELRCDPISGHTALYWYRQSLGQGLEFLIYFQGNSAPDKSGLPSDRFSAERTGGSVSTLTIQRTQQEDSAVYLCASSPYGANEKLFFGSGTQLSVL.